The present T cell receptor (beta chain) was sequenced within a study of T cell clones after liver transplantation. Study at large: TCRbeta sequencing after a pre-transplant mixed lymphocyte reaction identified graft-donor-reactive clones, later tracked in post-transplant blood. Until 12-24 months post-transplant, subjects got standard immunosuppression and no induction. Timepoints were pre-transplant, pre-withdrawal, and after withdrawal was completed or failed.

This clone turned up a few times. What it binds is unknown. General study results and limits: Migration into the graft, not deletion, may explain lost graft donor-reactive T cells.

Germline V gene sequence: CDR1 SGHDT, CDR2 YYEEEE. Trimming removed 4 bases from V and 1 base from J; junction bases left unmatched: 5. This CDR3 comprises 16 residues. The table came from immunoSEQ multiplex PCR; TCRdb's copy has only in-frame clones and leaves some out. The sample consists of some 59,000 clones, over 60% of them appearing once. J is TRBJ1-5 and V is TRBV5-6; 10 nucleotides line up with TRBD1. The sequenced sample was CD4+ T cells from blood, obtained at the 22-month timepoint. The receptor was derived from a human patient who received a liver transplant. These T cells may partly come from the graft donor. CDR3 residues: CASSRSDRGSNQPQHF. The CDR3 coding sequence is TGTGCCAGCAGCCGCTCGGACAGGGGGAGCAATCAGCCCCAGCATTTT. The complete variable domain, with remaining parts taken from reference TRBV5-6 and TRBJ1-5, reads DAGVTQSPTHLIKTRGQQVTLRCSPKSGHDTVSWYQQALGQGPQFIFQYYEEEERQRGNFPDRFSGHQFPNYSSELNVNALLLGDSALYLCASSRSDRGSNQPQHFGDGTRLSIL.